The present TCR beta chain was sequenced within a study of metastatic and nonmetastatic thyroid tumors. This clone was counted between two and nine times. This CDR3 region has 15 residues. Between the trimmed V and J ends, which lost 5 bases and 7 bases, there was a span of 15 bases. The germline V gene encodes CDR1 MNHEY and CDR2 SMNVEV (reference sequence). All patients were untreated before thyroid surgery. TCRdb re-clonotyped the PCR reads through MiXCR. The data contain fewer than 4,500 clones, 37% of them singletons. The V call is TRBV27, the J call TRBJ1-6, with a possible D match to TRBD1 (6 bases). The clonotype originates from a male donor with papillary thyroid cancer or a benign thyroid nodule (not recorded which). Some clones in this sample may be carry-over from other donors' samples. Sequencing was done on a sample of tumor tissue. The CDR3 spells CASSPRTALNSPLHF. The CDR3 bases are TGTGCCAGCAGTCCGAGGACAGCACTAAATTCACCCCTCCACTTT.